Below, 25 T cell receptor beta chains from the same sample are listed, as sequenced in a study of T cell clonality in common variable immunodeficiency. The assay was immunoSEQ multiplex PCR, and TCRdb's table has in-frame clones only and misses some. The table lists more than 35,000 clones, with no singletons. Source material: peripheral blood mononuclear cells. Receptors were obtained from a person aged 18 to 75 in good health.

This clone was counted many times. The observed sequence ends 3 residues before the CDR3 terminus, with the missing tail filled in from the germline J gene. The J gene is TRBJ2-7, the V gene TRBV5-1, with D maybe TRBD1 (5 bases). The CDR3 spans 12 residues. Trimming took off 0 bases at V and 5 bases at J, with 6 bases between the two ends. Germline-derived CDR1 and CDR2 are SGHRS and YFSETQ. CDR3 sequence reads: CASSLGGHEQYF. The covered CDR3 bases are TGCGCCAGCAGCTTGGGGGGCCACGAG.

This clone was picked up many times. The sequenced fragment ends 3 residues before the CDR3 boundary, so the rest is inferred from the germline J gene. The chain recombines TRBV10-1 with TRBJ2-3, with TRBD1 matching over 8 bases. This CDR3 comprises 15 residues. Germline CDR1 WNHNN, CDR2 SYGVQD (reference sequence). Trimming at V came to 4 bases and at J to 2 bases, leaving 5 bases not matched to a gene. CDR3: CASSAGTGVTDTQYF. The part of the CDR3 DNA that was read is TGCGCCAGCAGTGCCGGGACAGGCGTCACAGATACG.

Many counts were recorded for this clone. Read data end 3 residues before the CDR3 end; the end is taken from the germline J gene. The chain carries TRBV20-1 and TRBJ1-4; D is unclear. Trimming pared 0 bases from V and 9 bases from J, leaving 26 bases between. There are 18 residues in the CDR3. Germline CDR1 DFQATT, CDR2 SNEGSKA (reference sequence). The CDR3 here is CSARDTVGVSLLRKKLFF. The CDR3 DNA, read in part, is TGCAGTGCTAGAGATACCGTCGGGGTGTCCCTTCTCCGAAAAAAA.

In its sample, this clone was seen many times. From the germline J gene comes the end of the CDR3, since the read stops 3 residues before it. V and J are TRBV12-3 or TRBV12-4 and TRBJ2-2; TRBD1 matches 7 bases. CDR3 size: 14 residues. Losses at the gene ends were 3 bases for V and 5 bases for J; bases not matched to a gene: 3. The CDR3 here is CASSLQGVTGELFF. Incomplete CDR3 DNA: TGTGCCAGCAGTTTGCAGGGGGTGACCGGGGAG.

The sample holds many counts of this clone. The observed sequence ends 3 residues before the CDR3 terminus, with the missing tail filled in from the germline J gene. The rearrangement joins TRBV20-1 to TRBJ1-6; TRBD1 agrees at 7 bases. Trimming at V came to 1 base and at J to 3 bases, leaving 0 bases not matched to a gene. Germline V gene sequence: CDR1 DFQATT, CDR2 SNEGSKA (reference sequence). The CDR3 loop spans 14 amino acids. Here the CDR3 reads CSARGQGYNSPLHF. CDR3 DNA, as far as it was read: TGCAGTGCTAGAGGACAGGGCTATAATTCACCC.

This clone came up many times. The covered CDR3 bases are TGCGCCAGCAGCTCCCTAGCGGGAGGGCCATCCGGGGAG. It is translated as CASSSLAGGPSGE. The full-length CDR3 reads as CASSSLAGGPSGELFF. The V gene is TRBV5-1, the J gene TRBJ2-2; 12 bases match TRBD2. Sequencing ends 3 residues short of the CDR3 end; the germline J gene provides the rest. J was trimmed by 6 bases and V by 3 bases; bases with no gene match: 6. The CDR3 has 16 amino acids. CDR1 and CDR2 (germline): SGHRS, YFSETQ. Using reference TRBV5-1 and TRBJ2-2 for the parts outside the CDR3, the full variable domain is KAGVTQTPRYLIKTRGQQVTLSCSPISGHRSVSWYQQTPGQGLQFLFEYFSETQRNKGNFPGRFSGRQFSNSRSEMNVSTLELGDSALYLCASSSLAGGPSGELFFGEGSRLTVL.

This clone was observed many times. With the read ending 3 residues before the CDR3 end, the germline J gene is used to fill in that end. The chain has TRBV20-1 and TRBJ2-7; maybe TRBD2 (5 bases). Trimming pared 0 bases from V and 2 bases from J, leaving 14 bases between. The CDR3 loop spans 15 amino acids. Germline CDR1 reads DFQATT; CDR2 reads SNEGSKA (reference sequence). The CDR3 reads CSARDLASRTYEQYF. The sequenced CDR3 bases are TGCAGTGCTAGAGATCTGGCTAGCCGAACCTACGAG.

This clone came up many times. The read gets to within 3 residues of the CDR3 end, and the germline J gene fills in the rest. The V call is TRBV18, the J call TRBJ1-2; D is unresolved. Germline CDR1 reads KGHSH; CDR2 reads LQKENI. The CDR3 extends over 13 amino acids. V lost 4 bases, J lost 2 bases, and 8 bases lay in between. CDR3 bases read: TGTGCCAGCTCACAAGGGCAGAACTATGGC. Its translation is CASSQGQNYG. The full CDR3 sequence reads CASSQGQNYGYTF.

This clone was picked up many times. The read ends 3 residues early relative to the CDR3; the germline J gene fills the gap. The V and J genes are TRBV6-4 and TRBJ2-3; no reliable D call. CDR3 size: 14 residues. V was clipped by 6 bases and J by 6 bases, with 16 bases between them. CDR1 is MRHNA and CDR2 is SNTAGT in the germline V gene. CDR3 residues: CASSPHIGSDTQYF. The CDR3 bases that were read are TGTGCCAGCAGCCCCCACATAGGGTCCGATACG.

This clone was seen ten or more times. The CDR3 region is CASSQTVSYGYTF. The CDR3 DNA, read in part, is TGTGCCAGCAGCCAGACAGTTTCTTATGGC. The genes are TRBV7-9 and TRBJ1-2; D is possibly TRBD1 (5 bases). The read terminates 3 residues before the CDR3 end, so the remaining end is supplied by the germline J gene. From germline, CDR1 is SEHNR and CDR2 FQNEAQ (reference sequence). The CDR3 covers 13 residues. V was shortened by 5 bases and J by 5 bases, with 12 bases between the two germline ends.

The sample holds many counts of this clone. Read sequence stops 3 residues before the CDR3 end, and the germline J gene provides the missing end. The rearrangement links TRBV15 to TRBJ2-7; D perhaps matches TRBD2 (6 bases). The CDR3 contains 16 residues. Per germline, CDR1 LNHNV and CDR2 YYDKDF (reference sequence). Between the trimmed V and J ends, which lost 0 bases and 2 bases, there was a span of 14 bases. This CDR3 reads CATSRDQAGSAYEQYF. Partial CDR3 DNA: TGTGCCACCAGCAGAGATCAGGCGGGGTCAGCCTACGAG. The full variable domain, in which reference TRBV15 and TRBJ2-7 provide the parts outside the CDR3, is DAMVIQNPRYQVTQFGKPVTLSCSQTLNHNVMYWYQQKSSQAPKLLFHYYDKDFNNEADTPDNFQSRRPNTSFCFLDIRSPGLGDTAMYLCATSRDQAGSAYEQYFGPGTRLTVT.

This clone was recorded many times. The read gets to within 3 residues of the CDR3 end, and the germline J gene fills in the rest. J is TRBJ2-7 and V is TRBV18, with D tentatively TRBD2 (5 bases). The germline CDR1 and CDR2 sequences are KGHSH and LQKENI. This CDR3 is built from 16 residues. V shed 2 bases and J shed 6 bases, with 20 bases lying between them. The sequenced CDR3 bases are TGTGCCAGCTCACCATCCCGCGCCAAAGGACTGGGCGAG. Its protein product is CASSPSRAKGLGE. From start to end, the CDR3 is CASSPSRAKGLGEQYF.

This clone has at least ten counts. The read falls 3 residues short of the CDR3 end, and the missing part is taken from the germline J gene. V usage is TRBV7-2 and J usage is TRBJ2-1, with no clear D. The V end lost 4 bases, the J end lost 6 bases, and 10 bases lay between the germline ends. Per germline, CDR1 SGHTA and CDR2 FQGNSA. The CDR3 has 13 residues. Incomplete CDR3 DNA: TGTGCCAGCAGCTCATATAGCTCCAATGAG. Its translation: CASSSYSSNE. The entire CDR3 protein is CASSSYSSNEQFF. The variable domain in full, with the rest retrieved from reference TRBV7-2 and TRBJ2-1, is GAGVSQSPSNKVTEKGKDVELRCDPISGHTALYWYRQSLGQGLEFLIYFQGNSAPDKSGLPSDRFSAERTGGSVSTLTIQRTQQEDSAVYLCASSSYSSNEQFFGPGTRLTVL.

This clone came up many times. The CDR3 bases that were read are TGTGCCAGCAGTTATGCCCCTACAGAGACC. Its translation: CASSYAPTET. The full CDR3 sequence reads CASSYAPTETQYF. The chain recombines TRBV6-2 or TRBV6-3 with TRBJ2-5; D is undetermined. The read terminates 3 residues ahead of where the CDR3 ends, so the germline J gene completes it. The V end was cut by 3 bases, the J end by 4 bases, with 9 bases between. The CDR3 covers 13 residues. Germline V gene lookup returns CDR1 MNHEY and CDR2 SVGEGT.

This clone was detected a few times. The CDR3 is cut off 3 residues early in the read; its end comes from the germline J gene. The chain employs TRBV20-1 and TRBJ2-7; 11 nucleotides line up with TRBD2. Germline CDR1 is DFQATT and CDR2 is SNEGSKA (reference sequence). Unmatched junction bases numbered 11, after V lost 5 bases and J lost 2 bases. The CDR3 runs 16 residues. The sequenced part of the CDR3 DNA is TGCAGTGCTTTGCGGGCGGGACTAGCGGAGACCTACGAG. It translates to CSALRAGLAETYE. The whole CDR3 sequence is CSALRAGLAETYEQYF.

Only a few counts were recorded for this clone. The CDR3 extends 3 residues past the end of the read, so its final part is completed from the germline J gene. The chain uses TRBV19 and TRBJ2-7; 7 nucleotides match TRBD2. Germline V gene lookup returns CDR1 LNHDA and CDR2 SQIVND (reference sequence). Trimming cost V 5 bases and J 5 bases; bases outside gene matches: 12. CDR3 length equals 15 residues. The CDR3 here is CASSFSAGARDEQYF. CDR3 DNA (partial): TGTGCCAGTAGTTTCTCCGCGGGAGCCCGGGACGAG.

The sample holds many counts of this clone. The CDR3 end lies 3 residues beyond the end of the read and is filled in from the germline J gene. The chain has TRBV20-1 and TRBJ2-7; 13 bases are a match to TRBD2. CDR3 length: 14 residues. Trimming removed 8 bases from V and 6 bases from J; junction bases left unmatched: 10. Germline V lookup: CDR1 DFQATT, CDR2 SNEGSKA (reference sequence). The sequenced part of the CDR3 DNA is TGCAGTTCCAGGACTAGCGGGAGACCTTCCGAG. Its protein is CSSRTSGRPSE. The whole CDR3 sequence is CSSRTSGRPSEQYF.

This clone occurred a few times. The read finishes 3 residues shy of the CDR3 end, and the germline J gene is used to complete it. This rearrangement joins TRBV18 to TRBJ1-1; the D gene is possibly TRBD1 (6 bases). V was trimmed by 6 bases and J by 4 bases, leaving 18 bases between them. In germline, CDR1 is KGHSH, CDR2 LQKENI. The CDR3 loop spans 15 amino acids. The CDR3 region is CASSPILGGSTEAFF. The CDR3 bases that were read are TGTGCCAGCTCTCCGATCCTTGGGGGCTCCACTGAA.

In its sample, this clone was seen many times. The read halts 3 residues ahead of the CDR3 end, with the missing end drawn from the germline J gene. This chain connects TRBV5-1 to TRBJ1-1; D is unresolved. Trimming shortened V by 0 bases and J by 6 bases, and 6 bases separated the two germline ends. The CDR3 covers 12 residues. CDR1 SGHRS and CDR2 YFSETQ come from the germline V gene. The CDR3 sequence: CASSLDSSEAFF. CDR3 bases read: TGCGCCAGCAGCTTGGACTCCTCTGAA. Complete variable domain (other parts from reference TRBV5-1 and TRBJ1-1): KAGVTQTPRYLIKTRGQQVTLSCSPISGHRSVSWYQQTPGQGLQFLFEYFSETQRNKGNFPGRFSGRQFSNSRSEMNVSTLELGDSALYLCASSLDSSEAFFGQGTRLTVV.

Concerning this clone itself: The read stops 3 residues short of the end of the CDR3; the missing end is completed from the germline J gene. The rearrangement links TRBV2 to TRBJ1-4; TRBD1 agrees at 9 bases. V gave up 4 bases and J gave up 4 bases; unmatched junction bases: 4. CDR3 length equals 15 residues. Germline V CDR1 and CDR2: SNHLY, FYNNEI. This CDR3 reads CASSAGQGFNEKLFF. Partial CDR3 DNA: TGTGCCAGCAGTGCTGGACAGGGGTTTAATGAAAAA.

Many counts were recorded for this clone. The read falls 3 residues short of the CDR3 end, and the missing part is taken from the germline J gene. V is TRBV5-1 and J is TRBJ1-1; a possible D gene is TRBD1 (5 bases). This CDR3 is 13 amino acids long. V was shortened by 7 bases and J by 5 bases, with 15 bases between the two germline ends. CDR1 is SGHRS, CDR2 YFSETQ, per germline. This CDR3 is CASRRIGETEAFF. The sequenced part of the CDR3 DNA is TGCGCCAGCCGGAGAATAGGGGAGACTGAA.

This clone was found many times. The read terminates 3 residues before the CDR3 end, so the remaining end is supplied by the germline J gene. The rearrangement uses TRBV6-1 and TRBJ1-1; 12 bases line up with TRBD1. This CDR3 spans 16 amino acids. Germline V gene sequence: CDR1 MNHNS, CDR2 SASEGT. Trimming removed 4 bases from V and 3 bases from J; junction bases left unmatched: 6. CDR3 residues: CASSAGTGGRYTEAFF. The CDR3 DNA, read in part, is TGTGCCAGCAGTGCCGGGACAGGGGGCCGGTACACTGAA.

This clone was detected many times. The read ends 3 residues shy of where the CDR3 ends; the end is completed using the germline J gene. This sequence joins TRBV9 and TRBJ2-3, with 7 bases aligning to TRBD2. J gave up 4 bases and V 0 bases, and 5 bases lay outside the gene matches. The CDR3 runs 15 residues. The germline CDR1 and CDR2 sequences are SGDLS and YYNGEE. Partial CDR3 DNA: TGTGCCAGCAGCGTAGCCGGCGGGAGCTCAGATACG. As protein: CASSVAGGSSDT. In full, the CDR3 is CASSVAGGSSDTQYF.

This clone was recorded at least ten times. The CDR3 extends 3 residues past the end of the read, so its final part is completed from the germline J gene. The chain carries TRBV10-3 and TRBJ1-4; the match to TRBD1 covers 9 bases. V was pared by 7 bases and J by 7 bases, with 10 bases of the junction left unmatched. CDR1 ENHRY and CDR2 SYGVKD come from the germline V gene. The CDR3 is 15 amino acids. The sequenced part of the CDR3 DNA is TGTGCCATCAATGGGACAGGGAGGCGAAGTGAAAAA. Translating it yields CAINGTGRRSEK. The full CDR3 sequence reads CAINGTGRRSEKLFF.

This clone was recorded at least ten times. The observed sequence ends 3 residues before the CDR3 terminus, with the missing tail filled in from the germline J gene. The V call is TRBV6-1, the J call TRBJ2-7; D might be TRBD1 (6 bases). With 4 bases removed from V and 5 bases from J, the gap between germline ends came to 15 bases. Germline loops: CDR1 MNHNS, CDR2 SASEGT. The CDR3 runs 14 residues. The CDR3 bases that were read are TGTGCCAGCAGTGTCTTACAGGGCTTCAACGAG. It specifies CASSVLQGFNE. The full CDR3 is CASSVLQGFNEQYF.